This TCR beta chain was identified during a study of post-analysis software for immune sequencing data. Study results and limitations: Analysis by F measure revealed that same-batch samples clustered strongly together. Among four to six TRBV segments more frequent in patients than controls were TRBV5-6, TRBV5-1 and TRBV20-1.

Unique molecular identifiers were built into the TCR beta cDNA libraries. With roughly 1 to 11 million T cells as the source, hundreds of thousands of cDNA molecules resulted. TCRdb itself ran the PCR reads through MiXCR, one entry per CDR3 protein. The table records some 800,000 distinct CDR3 sequences, under 60% of them present only once. The CDR3 is 15 residues long. The germline CDR1 and CDR2 sequences are LGHNT and FRNRAP. V shed 6 bases, J shed 8 bases, and the junction held 5 bases outside the gene matches. A single count supports this clonotype. Its antigen remains unknown. Sequencing was performed on blood. The rearrangement joins TRBV12-5 to TRBJ2-1, with 15 nucleotides matching TRBD2. The sequence was obtained from a girl aged 5-17 years with multiple sclerosis. The CDR3 loop reads CASGPGLAGGDEQFF. CDR3 nucleotide sequence: TGTGCTAGTGGCCCGGGACTAGCGGGAGGTGATGAGCAGTTCTTC.